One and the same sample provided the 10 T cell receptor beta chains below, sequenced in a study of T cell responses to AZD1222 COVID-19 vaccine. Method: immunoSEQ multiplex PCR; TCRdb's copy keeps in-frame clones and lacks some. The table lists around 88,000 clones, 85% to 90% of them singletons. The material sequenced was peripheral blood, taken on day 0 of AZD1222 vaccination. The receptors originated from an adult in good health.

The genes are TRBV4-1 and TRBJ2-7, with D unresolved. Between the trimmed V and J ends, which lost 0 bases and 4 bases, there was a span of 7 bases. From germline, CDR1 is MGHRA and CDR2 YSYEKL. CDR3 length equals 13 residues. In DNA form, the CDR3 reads TGCGCCAGCAGCCAAGAGCCCGCTTACGAGCAGTACTTC. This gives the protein CASSQEPAYEQYF.

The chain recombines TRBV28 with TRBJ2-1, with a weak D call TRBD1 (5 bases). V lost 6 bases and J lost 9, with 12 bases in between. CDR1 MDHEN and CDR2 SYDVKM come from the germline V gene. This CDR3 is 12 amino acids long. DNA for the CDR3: TGTGCCAGCAGGGGCATAGGGGCTGAGCAGTTCTTC. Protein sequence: CASRGIGAEQFF.

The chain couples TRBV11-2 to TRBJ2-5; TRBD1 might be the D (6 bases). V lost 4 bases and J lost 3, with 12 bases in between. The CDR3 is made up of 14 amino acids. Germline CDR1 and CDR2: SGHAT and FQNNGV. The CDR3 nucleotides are TGTGCCAGCAGCTCAAGTACAGGGAAAGAGACCCAGTACTTC. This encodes CASSSSTGKETQYF.

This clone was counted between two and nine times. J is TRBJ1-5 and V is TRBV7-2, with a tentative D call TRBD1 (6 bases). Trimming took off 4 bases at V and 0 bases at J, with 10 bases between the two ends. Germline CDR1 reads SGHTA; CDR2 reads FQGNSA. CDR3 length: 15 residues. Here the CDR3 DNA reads TGTGCCAGCAGCTATGGGGGCCTTAGCAATCAGCCCCAGCATTTT. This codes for CASSYGGLSNQPQHF.

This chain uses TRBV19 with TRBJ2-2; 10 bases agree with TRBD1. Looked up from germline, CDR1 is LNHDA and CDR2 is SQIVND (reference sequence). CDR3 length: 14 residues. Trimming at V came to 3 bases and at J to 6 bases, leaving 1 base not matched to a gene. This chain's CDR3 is CASSIGTGAGELFF. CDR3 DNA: TGTGCCAGTAGTATCGGGACAGGGGCCGGGGAGCTGTTTTTT.

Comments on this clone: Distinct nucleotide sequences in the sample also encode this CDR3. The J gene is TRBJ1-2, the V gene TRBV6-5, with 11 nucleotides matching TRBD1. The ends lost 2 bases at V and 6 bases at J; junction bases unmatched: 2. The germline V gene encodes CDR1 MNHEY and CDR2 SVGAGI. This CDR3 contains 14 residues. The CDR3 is CASSYRTGGDGYTF. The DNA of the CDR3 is TGTGCCAGCAGTTACCGGACAGGGGGCGATGGCTACACCTTC.

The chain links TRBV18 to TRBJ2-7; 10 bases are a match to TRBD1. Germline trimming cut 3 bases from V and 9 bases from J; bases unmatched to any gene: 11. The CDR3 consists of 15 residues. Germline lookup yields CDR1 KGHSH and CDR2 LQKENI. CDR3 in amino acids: CASSPSRQGADVQYF. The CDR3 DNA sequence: TGTGCCAGCTCACCCAGTCGACAGGGGGCGGACGTGCAGTACTTC. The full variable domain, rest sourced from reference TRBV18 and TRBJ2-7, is NAGVMQNPRHLVRRRGQEARLRCSPMKGHSHVYWYRQLPEEGLKFMVYLQKENIIDESGMPKERFSAEFPKEGPSILRIQQVVRGDSAAYFCASSPSRQGADVQYFGPGTRLTVT.

In DNA, the CDR3 is TGTGCCAGCAGCTCCGGGCAGGGATCCCTCTACAATGAGCAGTTCTTC. Translated: CASSSGQGSLYNEQFF. The chain joins TRBV11-3 to TRBJ2-1; maybe TRBD1 (5 bases). The germline CDR1 and CDR2 sequences are SGHNT and YENEEA. V lost 4 bases and J 3 bases, leaving 16 bases between the germline ends. The CDR3 contains 16 residues.

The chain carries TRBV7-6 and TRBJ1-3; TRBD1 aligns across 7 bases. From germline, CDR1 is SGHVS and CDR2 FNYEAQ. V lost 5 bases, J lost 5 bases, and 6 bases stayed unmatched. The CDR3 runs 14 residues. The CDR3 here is CASSPDRDRNTIYF. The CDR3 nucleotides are TGTGCCAGCAGCCCCGACAGGGATAGAAACACCATATATTTT.

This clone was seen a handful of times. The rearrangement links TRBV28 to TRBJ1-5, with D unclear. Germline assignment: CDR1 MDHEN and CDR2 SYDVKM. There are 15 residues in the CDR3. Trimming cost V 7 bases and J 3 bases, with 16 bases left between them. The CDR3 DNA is TGTGCCAGCATTGGATACGGACTGTACAATCAGCCCCAGCATTTT. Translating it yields CASIGYGLYNQPQHF. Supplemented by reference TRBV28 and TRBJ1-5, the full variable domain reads DVKVTQSSRYLVKRTGEKVFLECVQDMDHENMFWYRQDPGLGLRLIYFSYDVKMKEKGDIPEGYSVSREKKERFSLILESASTNQTSMYLCASIGYGLYNQPQHFGDGTRLSIL.